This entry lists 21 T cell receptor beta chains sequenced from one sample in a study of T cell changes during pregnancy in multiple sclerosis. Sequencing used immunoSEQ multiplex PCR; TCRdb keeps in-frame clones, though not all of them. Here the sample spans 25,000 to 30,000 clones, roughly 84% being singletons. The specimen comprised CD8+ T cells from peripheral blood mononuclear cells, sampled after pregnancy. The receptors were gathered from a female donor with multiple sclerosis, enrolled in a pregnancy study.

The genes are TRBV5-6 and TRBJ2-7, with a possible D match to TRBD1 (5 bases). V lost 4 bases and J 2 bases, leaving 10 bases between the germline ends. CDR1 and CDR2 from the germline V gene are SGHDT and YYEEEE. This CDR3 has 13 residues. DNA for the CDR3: TGTGCCAGCAGCGAACAGGTGACCTACGAGCAGTACTTC. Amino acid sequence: CASSEQVTYEQYF.

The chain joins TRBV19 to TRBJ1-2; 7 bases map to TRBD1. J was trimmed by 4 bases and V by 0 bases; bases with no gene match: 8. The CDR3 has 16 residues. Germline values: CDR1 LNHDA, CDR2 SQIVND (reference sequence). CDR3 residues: CASSIEETGTPYGYTF. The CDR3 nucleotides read TGTGCCAGTAGTATAGAGGAGACAGGGACACCCTATGGCTACACCTTC.

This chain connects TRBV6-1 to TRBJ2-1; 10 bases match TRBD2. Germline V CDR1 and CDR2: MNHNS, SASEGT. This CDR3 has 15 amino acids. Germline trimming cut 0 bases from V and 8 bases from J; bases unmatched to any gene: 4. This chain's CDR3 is CASSEAAGGLYEQFF. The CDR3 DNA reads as TGTGCCAGCAGTGAAGCAGCGGGGGGGTTATATGAGCAGTTCTTC.

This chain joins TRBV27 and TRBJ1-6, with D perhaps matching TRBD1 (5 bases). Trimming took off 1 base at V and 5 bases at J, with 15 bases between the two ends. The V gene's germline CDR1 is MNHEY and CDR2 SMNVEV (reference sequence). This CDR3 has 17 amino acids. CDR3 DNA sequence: TGTGCCAGCAGTTTATGGGACCCCGGGAGTCATAATTCACCCCTCCACTTT. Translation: CASSLWDPGSHNSPLHF.

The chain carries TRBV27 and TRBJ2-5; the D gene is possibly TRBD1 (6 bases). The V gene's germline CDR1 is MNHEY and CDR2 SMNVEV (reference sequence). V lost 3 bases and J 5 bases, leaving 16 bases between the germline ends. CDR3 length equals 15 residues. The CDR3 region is CASSFVDRIQETQYF. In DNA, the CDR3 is TGTGCCAGCAGTTTCGTTGACAGGATCCAGGAGACCCAGTACTTC.

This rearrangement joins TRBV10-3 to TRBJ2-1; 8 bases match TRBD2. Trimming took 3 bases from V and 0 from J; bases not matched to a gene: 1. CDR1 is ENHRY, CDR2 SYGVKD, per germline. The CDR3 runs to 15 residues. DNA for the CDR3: TGTGCCATCAGTGAAAGCGGGGGCTCCTACAATGAGCAGTTCTTC. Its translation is CAISESGGSYNEQFF.

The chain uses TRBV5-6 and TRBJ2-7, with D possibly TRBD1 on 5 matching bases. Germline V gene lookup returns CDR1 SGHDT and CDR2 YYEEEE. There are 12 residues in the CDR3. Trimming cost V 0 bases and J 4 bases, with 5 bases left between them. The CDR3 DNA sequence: TGTGCCAGCAGCTTGGGACAGTACGAGCAGTACTTC. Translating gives CASSLGQYEQYF.

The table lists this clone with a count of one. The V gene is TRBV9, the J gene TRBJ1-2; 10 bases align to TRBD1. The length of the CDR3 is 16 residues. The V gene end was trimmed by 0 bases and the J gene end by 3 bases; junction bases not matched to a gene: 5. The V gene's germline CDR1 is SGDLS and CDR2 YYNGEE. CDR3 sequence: CASSVGGQGLDYGYTF. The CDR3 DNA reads TGTGCCAGCAGCGTAGGGGGACAGGGGCTTGACTATGGCTACACCTTC.

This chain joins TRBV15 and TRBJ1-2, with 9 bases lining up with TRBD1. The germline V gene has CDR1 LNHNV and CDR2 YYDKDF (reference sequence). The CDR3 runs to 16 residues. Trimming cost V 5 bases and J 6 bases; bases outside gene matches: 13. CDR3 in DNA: TGTGCCACCAGCCGTACCATAGGACAGGGGTTGGATGGCTACACCTTC. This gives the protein CATSRTIGQGLDGYTF.

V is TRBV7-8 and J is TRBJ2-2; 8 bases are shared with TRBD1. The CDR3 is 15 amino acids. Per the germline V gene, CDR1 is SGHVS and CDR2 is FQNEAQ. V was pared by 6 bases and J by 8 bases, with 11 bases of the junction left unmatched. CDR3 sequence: CASSQNPGGVGELFF. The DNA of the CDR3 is TGTGCCAGCAGTCAGAACCCAGGGGGCGTAGGGGAGCTGTTTTTT.

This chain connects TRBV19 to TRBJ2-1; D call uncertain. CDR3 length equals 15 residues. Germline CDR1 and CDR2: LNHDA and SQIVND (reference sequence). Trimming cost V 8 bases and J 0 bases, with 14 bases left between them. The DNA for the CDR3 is TGTGCCAGTTCCCCTTGGCGGAGCTCCTACAATGAGCAGTTCTTC. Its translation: CASSPWRSSYNEQFF.

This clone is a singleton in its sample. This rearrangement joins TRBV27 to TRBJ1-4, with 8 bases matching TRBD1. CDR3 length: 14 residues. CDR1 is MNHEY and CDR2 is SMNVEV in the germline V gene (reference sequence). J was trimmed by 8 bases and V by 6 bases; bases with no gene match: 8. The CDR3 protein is CASSRTGLGEKLFF. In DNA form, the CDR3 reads TGTGCCAGCAGCCGGACAGGGCTAGGCGAAAAACTGTTTTTT.

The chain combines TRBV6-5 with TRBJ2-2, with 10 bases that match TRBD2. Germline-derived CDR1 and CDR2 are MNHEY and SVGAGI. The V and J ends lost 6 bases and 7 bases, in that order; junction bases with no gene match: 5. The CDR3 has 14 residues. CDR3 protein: CASRGLADLGELFF. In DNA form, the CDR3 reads TGTGCCAGCAGAGGACTAGCGGACCTCGGGGAGCTGTTTTTT.

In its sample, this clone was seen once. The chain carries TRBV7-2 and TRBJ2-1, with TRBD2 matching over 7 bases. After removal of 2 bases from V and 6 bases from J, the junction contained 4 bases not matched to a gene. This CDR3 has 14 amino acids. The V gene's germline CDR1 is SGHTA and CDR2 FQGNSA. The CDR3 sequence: CASSLRVAGNEQFF. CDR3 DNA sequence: TGTGCCAGCAGCTTAAGAGTAGCGGGCAATGAGCAGTTCTTC.

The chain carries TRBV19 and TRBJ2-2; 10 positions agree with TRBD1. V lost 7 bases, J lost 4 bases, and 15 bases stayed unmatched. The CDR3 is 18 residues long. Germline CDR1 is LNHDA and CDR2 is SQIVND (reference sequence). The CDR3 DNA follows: TGTGCCAGTACCCCTATCCGGGACAGGGGTTTATCCACCGGGGAGCTGTTTTTT. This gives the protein CASTPIRDRGLSTGELFF.

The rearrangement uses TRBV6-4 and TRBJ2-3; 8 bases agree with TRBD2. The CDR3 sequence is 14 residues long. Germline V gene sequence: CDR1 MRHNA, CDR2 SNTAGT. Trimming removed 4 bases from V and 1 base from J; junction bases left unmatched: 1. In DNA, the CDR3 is TGTGCCAGCAGTGTTAGCGGGGGCACAGATACGCAGTATTTT. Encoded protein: CASSVSGGTDTQYF.

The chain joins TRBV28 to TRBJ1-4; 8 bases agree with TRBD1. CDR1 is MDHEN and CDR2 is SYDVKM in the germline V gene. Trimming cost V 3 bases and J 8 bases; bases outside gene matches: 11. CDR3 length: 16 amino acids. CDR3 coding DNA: TGTGCCAGCAGTTTCTACAGGGGGAGGGCGGGCGAAAAACTGTTTTTT. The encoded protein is CASSFYRGRAGEKLFF.

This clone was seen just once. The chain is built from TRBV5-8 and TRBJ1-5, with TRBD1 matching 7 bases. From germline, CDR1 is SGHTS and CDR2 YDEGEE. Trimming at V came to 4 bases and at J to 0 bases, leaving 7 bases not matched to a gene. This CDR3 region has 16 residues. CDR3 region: CASSLGQVYSNQPQHF. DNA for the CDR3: TGTGCCAGCAGCCTCGGACAGGTGTATAGCAATCAGCCCCAGCATTTT.

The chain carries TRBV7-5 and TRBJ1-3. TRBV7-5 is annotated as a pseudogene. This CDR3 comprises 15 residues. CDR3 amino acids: CARSYSTRRRNTIYF. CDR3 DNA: TGTGCCAGAAGCTACTCGACGAGGAGGAGAAACACCATATATTTT.

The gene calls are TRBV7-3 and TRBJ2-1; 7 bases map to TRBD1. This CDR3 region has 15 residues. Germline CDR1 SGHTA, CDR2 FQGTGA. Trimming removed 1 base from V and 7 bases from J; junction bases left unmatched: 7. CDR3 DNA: TGTGCCAGCAGCTTAAGGCAGGGGGTCTTAAATGAGCAGTTCTTC. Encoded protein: CASSLRQGVLNEQFF. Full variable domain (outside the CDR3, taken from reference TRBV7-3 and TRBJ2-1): GAGVSQTPSNKVTEKGKYVELRCDPISGHTALYWYRQSLGQGPEFLIYFQGTGAADDSGLPNDRFFAVRPEGSVSTLKIQRTERGDSAVYLCASSLRQGVLNEQFFGPGTRLTVL.

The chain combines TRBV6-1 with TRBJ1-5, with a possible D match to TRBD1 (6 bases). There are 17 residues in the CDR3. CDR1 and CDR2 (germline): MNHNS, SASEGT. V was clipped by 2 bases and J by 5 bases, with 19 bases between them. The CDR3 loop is CASSEYWGLGADQPQHF. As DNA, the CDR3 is TGTGCCAGCAGTGAATATTGGGGCTTGGGGGCGGATCAGCCCCAGCATTTT.